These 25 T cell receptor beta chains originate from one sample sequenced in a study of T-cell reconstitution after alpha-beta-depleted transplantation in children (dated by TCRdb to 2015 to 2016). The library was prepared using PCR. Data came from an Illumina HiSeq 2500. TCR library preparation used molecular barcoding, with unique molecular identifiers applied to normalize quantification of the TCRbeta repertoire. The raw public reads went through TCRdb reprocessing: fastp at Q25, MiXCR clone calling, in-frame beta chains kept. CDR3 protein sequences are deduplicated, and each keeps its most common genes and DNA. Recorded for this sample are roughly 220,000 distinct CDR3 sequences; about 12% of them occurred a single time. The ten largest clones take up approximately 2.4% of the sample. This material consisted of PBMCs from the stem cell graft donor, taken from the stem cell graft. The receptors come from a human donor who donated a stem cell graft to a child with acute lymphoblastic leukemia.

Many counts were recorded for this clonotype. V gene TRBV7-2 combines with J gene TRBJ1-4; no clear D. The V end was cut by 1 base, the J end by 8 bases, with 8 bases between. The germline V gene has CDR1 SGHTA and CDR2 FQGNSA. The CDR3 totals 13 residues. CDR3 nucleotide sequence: TGTGCCAGCAGCTTAGGAGAGAAAGAAAAACTGTTTTTT. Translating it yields CASSLGEKEKLFF.

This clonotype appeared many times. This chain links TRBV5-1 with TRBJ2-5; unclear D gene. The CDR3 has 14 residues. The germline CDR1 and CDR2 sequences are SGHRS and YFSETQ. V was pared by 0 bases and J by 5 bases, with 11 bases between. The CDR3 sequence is CASSLGVLGETQYF. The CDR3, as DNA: TGCGCCAGCAGCTTGGGTGTCTTGGGGGAGACCCAGTACTTC.

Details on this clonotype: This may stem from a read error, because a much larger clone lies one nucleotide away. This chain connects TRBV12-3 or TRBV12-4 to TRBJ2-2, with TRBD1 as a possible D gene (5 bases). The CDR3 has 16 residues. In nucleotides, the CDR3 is TGTGACAGCAGACCGCAGGGTTTCGTGAACACCGGGGAGCTGTTTTTT. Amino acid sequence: CDSRPQGFVNTGELFF.

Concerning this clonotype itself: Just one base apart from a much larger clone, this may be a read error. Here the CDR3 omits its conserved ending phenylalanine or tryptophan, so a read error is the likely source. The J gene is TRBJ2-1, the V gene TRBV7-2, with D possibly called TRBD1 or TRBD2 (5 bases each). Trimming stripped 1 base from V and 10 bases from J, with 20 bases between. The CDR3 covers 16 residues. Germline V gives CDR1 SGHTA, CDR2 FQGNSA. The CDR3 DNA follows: TGTGCCAGCAGCTTAGACCACGGGGCCCGCACGGACGAGCAGTTCATC. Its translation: CASSLDHGARTDEQFI.

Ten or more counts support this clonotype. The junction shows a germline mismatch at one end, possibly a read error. CDR3 protein: CSVRLAAETQYF. CDR3 sequence (DNA): TGCAGTGTTAGACTAGCCGCCGAGACCCAGTACTTC. The J gene is TRBJ2-5, the V gene TRBV20-1; TRBD2 matches at 7 bases. This CDR3 has 12 amino acids. Germline assignment: CDR1 DFQATT and CDR2 SNEGSKA (reference sequence).

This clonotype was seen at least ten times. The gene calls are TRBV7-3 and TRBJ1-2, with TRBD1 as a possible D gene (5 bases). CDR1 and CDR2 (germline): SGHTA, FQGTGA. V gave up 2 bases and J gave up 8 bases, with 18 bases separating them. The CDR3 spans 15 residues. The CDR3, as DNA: TGTGCCAGCAGCTTATATGGCGGGCAGGGTGAGGGCTACACCTTC. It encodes CASSLYGGQGEGYTF.

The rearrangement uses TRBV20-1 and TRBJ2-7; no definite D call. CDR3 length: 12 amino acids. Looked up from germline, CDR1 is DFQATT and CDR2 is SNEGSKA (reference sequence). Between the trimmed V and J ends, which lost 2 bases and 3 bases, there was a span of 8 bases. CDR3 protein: CSARSTGYEQYF. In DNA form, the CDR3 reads TGCAGTGCTAGAAGTACGGGCTACGAGCAGTACTTC.

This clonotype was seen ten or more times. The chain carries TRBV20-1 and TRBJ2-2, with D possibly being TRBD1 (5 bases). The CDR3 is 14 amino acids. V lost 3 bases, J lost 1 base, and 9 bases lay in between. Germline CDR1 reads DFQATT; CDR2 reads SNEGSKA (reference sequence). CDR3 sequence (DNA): TGCAGTGCTAGTAGGGGTCAGAACACCGGGGAGCTGTTTTTT. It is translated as CSASRGQNTGELFF.

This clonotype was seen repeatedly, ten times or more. The CDR3 protein is CASSLGDRQILRREHFKNEQFF. The CDR3 nucleotides are TGCGCCAGCAGCTTGGGTGACAGGCAAATCCTGAGAAGGGAGCATTTTAAAAATGAGCAGTTCTTC. V gene TRBV5-1 combines with J gene TRBJ2-1, with D perhaps matching TRBD1 (6 bases). CDR1 is SGHRS and CDR2 is YFSETQ in the germline V gene. CDR3 size: 22 residues. Deletions cut 0 bases from V and 7 bases from J, with 35 bases between.

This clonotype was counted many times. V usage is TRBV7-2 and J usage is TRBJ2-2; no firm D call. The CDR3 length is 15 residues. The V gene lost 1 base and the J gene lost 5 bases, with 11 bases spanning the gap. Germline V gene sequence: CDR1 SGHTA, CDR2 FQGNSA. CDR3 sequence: CASSLGLAVTGELFF. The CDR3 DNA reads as TGTGCCAGCAGCTTAGGTCTGGCGGTGACCGGGGAGCTGTTTTTT.

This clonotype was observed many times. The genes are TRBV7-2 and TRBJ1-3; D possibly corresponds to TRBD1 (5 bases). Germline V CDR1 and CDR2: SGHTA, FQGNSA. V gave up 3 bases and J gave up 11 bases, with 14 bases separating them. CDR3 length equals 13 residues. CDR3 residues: CASSFSGEFSIYF. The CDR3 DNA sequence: TGTGCCAGCAGCTTTTCGGGGGAGTTTTCCATATATTTT.

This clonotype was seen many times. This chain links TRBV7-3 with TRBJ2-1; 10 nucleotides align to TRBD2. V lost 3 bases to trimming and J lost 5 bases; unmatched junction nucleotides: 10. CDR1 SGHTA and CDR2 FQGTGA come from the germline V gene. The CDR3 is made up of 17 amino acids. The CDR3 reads CASSFLSGRRSDNEQFF. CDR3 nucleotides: TGTGCCAGCAGCTTCCTTAGCGGGAGGCGTTCAGACAATGAGCAGTTCTTC.

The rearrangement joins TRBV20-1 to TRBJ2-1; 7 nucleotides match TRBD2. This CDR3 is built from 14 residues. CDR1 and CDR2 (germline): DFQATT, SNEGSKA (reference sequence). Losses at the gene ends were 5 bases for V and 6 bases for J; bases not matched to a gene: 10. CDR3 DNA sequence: TGCAGTGCTCGATGGGGAGGGGCGAGCAATGAGCAGTTCTTC. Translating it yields CSARWGGASNEQFF.

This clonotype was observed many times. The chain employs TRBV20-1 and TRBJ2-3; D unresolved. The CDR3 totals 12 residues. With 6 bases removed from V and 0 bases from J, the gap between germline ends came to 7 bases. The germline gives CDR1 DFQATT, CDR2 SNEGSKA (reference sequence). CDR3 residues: CSASHSTDTQYF. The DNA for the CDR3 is TGCAGTGCCTCCCATAGCACAGATACGCAGTATTTT.

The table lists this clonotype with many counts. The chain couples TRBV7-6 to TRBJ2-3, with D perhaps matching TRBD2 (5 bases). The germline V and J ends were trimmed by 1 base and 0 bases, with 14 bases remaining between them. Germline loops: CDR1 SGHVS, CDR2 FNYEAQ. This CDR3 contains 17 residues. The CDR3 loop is CASSLGARGASTDTQYF. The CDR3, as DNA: TGTGCCAGCAGCTTAGGAGCTCGGGGAGCTAGCACAGATACGCAGTATTTT.

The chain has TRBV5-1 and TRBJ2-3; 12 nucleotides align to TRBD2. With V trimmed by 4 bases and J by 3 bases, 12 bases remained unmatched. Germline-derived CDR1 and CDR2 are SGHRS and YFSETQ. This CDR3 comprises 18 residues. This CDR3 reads CASSRDFRLAGVTDTQYF. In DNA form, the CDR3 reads TGCGCCAGCAGCCGGGACTTTCGACTAGCGGGGGTAACAGATACGCAGTATTTT.

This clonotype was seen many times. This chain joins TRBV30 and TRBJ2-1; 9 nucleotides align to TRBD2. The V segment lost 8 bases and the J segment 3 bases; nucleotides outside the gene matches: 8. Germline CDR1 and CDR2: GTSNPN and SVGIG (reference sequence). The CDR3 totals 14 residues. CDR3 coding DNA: TGTGCCGGGAATTTAGCGGGGGACTACAATGAGCAGTTCTTC. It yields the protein CAGNLAGDYNEQFF.

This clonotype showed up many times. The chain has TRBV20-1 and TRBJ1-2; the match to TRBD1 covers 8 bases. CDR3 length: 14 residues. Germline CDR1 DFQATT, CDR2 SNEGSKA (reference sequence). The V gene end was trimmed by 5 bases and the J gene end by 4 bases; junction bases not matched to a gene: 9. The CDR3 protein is CSASSGGAVYGYTF. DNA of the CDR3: TGCAGTGCTTCTTCAGGGGGCGCGGTCTATGGCTACACCTTC.

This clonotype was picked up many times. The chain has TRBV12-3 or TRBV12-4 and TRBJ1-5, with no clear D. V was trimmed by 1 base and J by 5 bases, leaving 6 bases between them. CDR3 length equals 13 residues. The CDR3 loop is CASSLGADQPQHF. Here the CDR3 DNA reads TGTGCCAGCAGTTTAGGAGCAGATCAGCCCCAGCATTTT.

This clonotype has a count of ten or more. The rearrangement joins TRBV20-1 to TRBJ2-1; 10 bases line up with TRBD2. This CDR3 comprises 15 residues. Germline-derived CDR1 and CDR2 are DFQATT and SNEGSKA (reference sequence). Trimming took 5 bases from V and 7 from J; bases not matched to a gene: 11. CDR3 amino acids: CSACPSGRMGNEQFF. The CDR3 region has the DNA TGCAGTGCTTGTCCTAGCGGGAGAATGGGTAATGAGCAGTTCTTC.

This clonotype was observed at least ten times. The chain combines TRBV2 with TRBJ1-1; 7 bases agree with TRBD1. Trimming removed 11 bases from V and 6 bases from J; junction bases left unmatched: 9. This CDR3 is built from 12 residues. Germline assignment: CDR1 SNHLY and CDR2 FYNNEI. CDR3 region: CAFNRGTPEAFF. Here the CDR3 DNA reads TGTGCCTTCAACAGGGGAACGCCTGAAGCTTTCTTT.

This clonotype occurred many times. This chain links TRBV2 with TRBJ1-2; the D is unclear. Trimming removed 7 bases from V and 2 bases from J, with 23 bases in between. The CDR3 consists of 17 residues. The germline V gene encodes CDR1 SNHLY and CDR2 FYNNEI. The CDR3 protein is CASTLRARNGVNYGYTF. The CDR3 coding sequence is TGTGCCAGCACCCTACGCGCTAGGAACGGGGTAAACTATGGCTACACCTTC.

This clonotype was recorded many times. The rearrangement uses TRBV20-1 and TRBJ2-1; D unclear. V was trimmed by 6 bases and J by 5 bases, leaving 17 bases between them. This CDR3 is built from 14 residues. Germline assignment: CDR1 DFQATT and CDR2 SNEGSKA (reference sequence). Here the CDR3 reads CSAERIEINNEQFF. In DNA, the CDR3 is TGCAGTGCCGAACGGATCGAAATCAACAATGAGCAGTTCTTC.

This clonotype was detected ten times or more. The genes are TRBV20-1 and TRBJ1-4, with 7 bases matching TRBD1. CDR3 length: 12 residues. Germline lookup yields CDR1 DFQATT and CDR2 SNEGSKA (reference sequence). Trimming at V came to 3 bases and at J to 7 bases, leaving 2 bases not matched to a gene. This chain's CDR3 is CSASRQGEKLFF. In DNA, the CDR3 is TGCAGTGCTAGCCGACAGGGTGAAAAACTGTTTTTT.

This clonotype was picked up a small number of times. CDR3 nucleotides: TGTGCCTGGAAAATCAGAGGGAAGACTGAAGCTTTCTTT. Protein: CAWKIRGKTEAFF. The chain employs TRBV30 and TRBJ1-1; D not resolved. The CDR3 is 13 residues long. Trimming removed 4 bases from V and 5 bases from J, with 14 bases in between. Germline V gives CDR1 GTSNPN, CDR2 SVGIG (reference sequence). Variable domain in full (rest from reference TRBV30 and TRBJ1-1): SQTIHQWPATLVQPVGSPLSLECTVEGTSNPNLYWYRQAAGRGLQLLFYSVGIGQISSEVPQNLSASRPQDRQFILSSKKLLLSDSGFYLCAWKIRGKTEAFFGQGTRLTVV.